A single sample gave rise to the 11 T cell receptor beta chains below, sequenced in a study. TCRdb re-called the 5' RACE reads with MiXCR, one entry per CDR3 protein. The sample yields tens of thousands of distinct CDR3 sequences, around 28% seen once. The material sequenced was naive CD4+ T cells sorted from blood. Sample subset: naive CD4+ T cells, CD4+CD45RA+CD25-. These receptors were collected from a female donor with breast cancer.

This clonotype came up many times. The CDR3 reads CASSLAGLAGGHEQFF. CDR3 DNA: TGCGCCAGCAGCTTGGCGGGACTAGCGGGGGGACATGAGCAGTTCTTC. V is TRBV5-1 and J is TRBJ2-1, with 15 bases matching TRBD2. From germline, CDR1 is SGHRS and CDR2 YFSETQ. J gave up 8 bases and V 0 bases, and 3 bases lay outside the gene matches. The CDR3 is 16 amino acids.

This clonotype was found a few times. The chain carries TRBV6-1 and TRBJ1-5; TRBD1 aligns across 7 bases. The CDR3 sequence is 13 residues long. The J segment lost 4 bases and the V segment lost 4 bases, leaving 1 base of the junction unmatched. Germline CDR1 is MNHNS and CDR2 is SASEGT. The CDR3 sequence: CASSVQGNQPQHF. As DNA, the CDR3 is TGTGCCAGCAGTGTACAGGGGAATCAGCCCCAGCATTTT.

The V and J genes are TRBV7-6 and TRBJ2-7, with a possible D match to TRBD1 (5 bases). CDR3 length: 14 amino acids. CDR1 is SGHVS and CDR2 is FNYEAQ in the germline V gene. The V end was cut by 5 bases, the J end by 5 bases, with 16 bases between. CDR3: CASSPGQSSNEQYF. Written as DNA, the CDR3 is TGTGCCAGCAGCCCCGGACAAAGTTCCAACGAGCAGTACTTC.

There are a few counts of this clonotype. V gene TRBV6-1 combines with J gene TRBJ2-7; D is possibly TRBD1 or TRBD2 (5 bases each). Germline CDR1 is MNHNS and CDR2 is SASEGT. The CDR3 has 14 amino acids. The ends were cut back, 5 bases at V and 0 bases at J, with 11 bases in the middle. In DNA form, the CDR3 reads TGTGCCAGCAGTCCTACTAGGGGCTCCTACGAGCAGTACTTC. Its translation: CASSPTRGSYEQYF.

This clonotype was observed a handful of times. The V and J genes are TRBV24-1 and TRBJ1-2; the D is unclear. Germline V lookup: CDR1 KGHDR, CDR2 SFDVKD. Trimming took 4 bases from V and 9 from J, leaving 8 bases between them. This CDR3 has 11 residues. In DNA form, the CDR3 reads TGTGCCACCAGTGACGACACCAGCTACACCTTC. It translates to CATSDDTSYTF.

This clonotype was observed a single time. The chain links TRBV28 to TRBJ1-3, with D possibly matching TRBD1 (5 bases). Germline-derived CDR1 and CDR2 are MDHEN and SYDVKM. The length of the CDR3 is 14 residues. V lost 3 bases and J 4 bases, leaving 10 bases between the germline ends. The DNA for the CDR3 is TGTGCCAGCAGTTTGCAGGGATCGGGAAACACCATATATTTT. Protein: CASSLQGSGNTIYF. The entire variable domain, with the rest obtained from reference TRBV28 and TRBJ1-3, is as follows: DVKVTQSSRYLVKRTGEKVFLECVQDMDHENMFWYRQDPGLGLRLIYFSYDVKMKEKGDIPEGYSVSREKKERFSLILESASTNQTSMYLCASSLQGSGNTIYFGEGSWLTVV.

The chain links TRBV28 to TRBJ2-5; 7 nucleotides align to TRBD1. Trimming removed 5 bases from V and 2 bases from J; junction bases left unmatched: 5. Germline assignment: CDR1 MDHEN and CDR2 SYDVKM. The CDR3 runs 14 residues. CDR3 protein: CASSRDSRQETQYF. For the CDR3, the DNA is TGTGCCAGCAGTCGGGACAGCCGACAAGAGACCCAGTACTTC. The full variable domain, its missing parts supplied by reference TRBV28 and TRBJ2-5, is DVKVTQSSRYLVKRTGEKVFLECVQDMDHENMFWYRQDPGLGLRLIYFSYDVKMKEKGDIPEGYSVSREKKERFSLILESASTNQTSMYLCASSRDSRQETQYFGPGTRLLVL.

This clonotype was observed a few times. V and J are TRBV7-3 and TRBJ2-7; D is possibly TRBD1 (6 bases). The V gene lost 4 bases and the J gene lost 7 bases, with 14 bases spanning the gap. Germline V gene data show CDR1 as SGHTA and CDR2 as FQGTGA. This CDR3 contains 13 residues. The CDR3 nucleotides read TGTGCCAGCAGCTACGGACAGCGAAATGAGCAGTACTTC. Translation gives CASSYGQRNEQYF.

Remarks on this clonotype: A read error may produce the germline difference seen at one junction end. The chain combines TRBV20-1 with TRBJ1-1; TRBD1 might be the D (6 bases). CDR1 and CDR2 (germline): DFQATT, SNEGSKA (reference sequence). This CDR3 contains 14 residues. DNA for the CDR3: TGCGGTGCTCCGCCGGGACACGGAAGCACTGAAGCTTTCTTT. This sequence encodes CGAPPGHGSTEAFF.

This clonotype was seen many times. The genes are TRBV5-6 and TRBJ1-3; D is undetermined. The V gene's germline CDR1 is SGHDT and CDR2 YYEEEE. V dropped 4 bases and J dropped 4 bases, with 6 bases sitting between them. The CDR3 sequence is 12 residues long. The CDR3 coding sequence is TGTGCCAGCAGCCGGAGAGGAAACACCATATATTTT. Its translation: CASSRRGNTIYF.

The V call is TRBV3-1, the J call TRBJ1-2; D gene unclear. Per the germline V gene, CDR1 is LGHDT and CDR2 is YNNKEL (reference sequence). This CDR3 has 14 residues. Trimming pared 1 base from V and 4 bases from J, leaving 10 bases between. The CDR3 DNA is TGTGCCAGCAGCCAAGGAAACTCGATCTATGGCTACACCTTC. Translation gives CASSQGNSIYGYTF.